This T cell receptor beta chain was sequenced in a study of beta chain features in type 1 diabetes. The CDR3 is 16 residues long. CDR1 and CDR2 from the germline V gene are SEHNR and FQNEAQ (reference sequence). V gave up 1 base and J gave up 2 bases, with 12 bases separating them. Sequencing targeted expressed TCRB transcripts, as all isolated RNA had been reverse transcribed. Here immunoSEQ multiplex PCR was the method, and the copy in TCRdb shows in-frame clones only, minus some. Seen here are around 350,000 clones, around an eighth observed once, and the top ten hold 0.017%. This rearrangement joins TRBV7-9 to TRBJ2-1, with D perhaps matching TRBD1 (5 bases). Sequenced input: naive CD4+ T cells from blood. The receptor's source is a man between 18 and 29 years old in good health. The CDR3 region has the DNA TGTGCCAGCAGCTTAGGGGTTGGGGCCCCCTACAATGAGCAGTTCTTC. Amino acids: CASSLGVGAPYNEQFF. The variable domain in full, with the rest retrieved from reference TRBV7-9 and TRBJ2-1, is DTGVSQNPRHKITKRGQNVTFRCDPISEHNRLYWYRQTLGQGPEFLTYFQNEAQLEKSRLLSDRFSAERPKGSFSTLEIQRTEQGDSAMYLCASSLGVGAPYNEQFFGPGTRLTVL.